The clone carrying this T cell receptor beta chain was observed at least ten times. The data belong to a study of T-cell reconstitution after alpha-beta-depleted transplantation in children. Construction of the TCRbeta library involved unique molecular identifiers. Using its own MiXCR run on the PCR reads, TCRdb lists one record per CDR3 protein. The sample shows approximately 350,000 distinct CDR3 sequences, roughly 13% of them seen only once. Germline loops: CDR1 DFQATT, CDR2 SNEGSKA (reference sequence). Trimming took 5 bases from V and 9 from J; bases not matched to a gene: 7. CDR3 size: 12 residues.

The sample in question was PBMCs, obtained from the stem cell graft. The rearrangement links TRBV20-1 to TRBJ2-1, with 7 bases identical to TRBD2. The source of this sequence is a human donor who donated a stem cell graft to a child with Fanconi anemia. The CDR3 here is CSAGGGGTEQFF. In DNA, the CDR3 is TGCAGTGCTGGGGGGGGAGGTACTGAGCAGTTCTTC.